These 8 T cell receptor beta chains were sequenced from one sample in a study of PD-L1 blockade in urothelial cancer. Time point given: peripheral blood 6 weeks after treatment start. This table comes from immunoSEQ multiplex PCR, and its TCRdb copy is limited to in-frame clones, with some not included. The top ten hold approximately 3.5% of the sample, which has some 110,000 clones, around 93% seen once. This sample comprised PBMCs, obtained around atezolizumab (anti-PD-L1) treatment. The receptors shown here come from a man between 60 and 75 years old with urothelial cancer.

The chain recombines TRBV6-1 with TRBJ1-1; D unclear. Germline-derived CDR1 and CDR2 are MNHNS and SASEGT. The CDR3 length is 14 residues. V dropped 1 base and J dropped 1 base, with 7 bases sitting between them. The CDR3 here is CASSEVGGNTEAFF. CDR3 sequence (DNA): TGTGCCAGCAGTGAAGTGGGAGGGAACACTGAAGCTTTCTTT.

CDR3 residues: CASSLSAGQDLQETQYF. The CDR3 DNA reads TGTGCCAGCAGTTTATCGGCGGGACAGGACCTCCAAGAGACCCAGTACTTC. The chain links TRBV27 to TRBJ2-5; 8 positions agree with TRBD1. There are 17 residues in the CDR3. Per the germline V gene, CDR1 is MNHEY and CDR2 is SMNVEV (reference sequence). J gave up 1 base and V 0 bases, and 7 bases lay outside the gene matches.

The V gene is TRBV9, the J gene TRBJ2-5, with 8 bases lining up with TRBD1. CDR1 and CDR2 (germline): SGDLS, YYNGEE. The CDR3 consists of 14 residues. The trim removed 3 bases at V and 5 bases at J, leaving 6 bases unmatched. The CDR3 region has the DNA TGTGCCAGCAGCGCCGGACAGGGTCGGGAGACCCAGTACTTC. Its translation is CASSAGQGRETQYF.

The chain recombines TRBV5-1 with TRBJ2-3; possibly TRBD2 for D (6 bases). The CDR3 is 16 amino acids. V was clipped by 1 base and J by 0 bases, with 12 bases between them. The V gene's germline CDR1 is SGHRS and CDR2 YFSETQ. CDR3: CASSLRRSGSTDTQYF. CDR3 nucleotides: TGCGCCAGCAGCTTGAGAAGGAGCGGGAGCACAGATACGCAGTATTTT.

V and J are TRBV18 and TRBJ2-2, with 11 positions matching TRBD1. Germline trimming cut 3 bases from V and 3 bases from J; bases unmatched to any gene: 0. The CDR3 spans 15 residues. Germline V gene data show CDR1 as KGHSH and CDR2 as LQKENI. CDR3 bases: TGTGCCAGCTCACCGGGACAGGGGGACACCGGGGAGCTGTTTTTT. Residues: CASSPGQGDTGELFF.

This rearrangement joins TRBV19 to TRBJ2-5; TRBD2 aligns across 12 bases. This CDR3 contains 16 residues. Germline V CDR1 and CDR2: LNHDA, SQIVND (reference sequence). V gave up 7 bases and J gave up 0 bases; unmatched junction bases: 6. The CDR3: CASTASGGAHQETQYF. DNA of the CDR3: TGTGCCAGTACGGCTAGCGGGGGGGCCCACCAAGAGACCCAGTACTTC. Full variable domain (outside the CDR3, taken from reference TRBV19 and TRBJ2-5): DGGITQSPKYLFRKEGQNVTLSCEQNLNHDAMYWYRQDPGQGLRLIYYSQIVNDFQKGDIAEGYSVSREKKESFPLTVTSAQKNPTAFYLCASTASGGAHQETQYFGPGTRLLVL.

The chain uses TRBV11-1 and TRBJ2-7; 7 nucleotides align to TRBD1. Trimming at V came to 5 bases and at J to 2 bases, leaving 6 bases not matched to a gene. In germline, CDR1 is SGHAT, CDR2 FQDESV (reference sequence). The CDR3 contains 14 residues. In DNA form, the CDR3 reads TGTGCCAGCAGCACAGGACAGGTGGCCTACGAGCAGTACTTC. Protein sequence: CASSTGQVAYEQYF. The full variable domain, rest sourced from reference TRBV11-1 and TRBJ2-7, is EAEVAQSPRYKITEKSQAVAFWCDPISGHATLYWYRQILGQGPELLVQFQDESVVDDSQLPKDRFSAERLKGVDSTLKIQPAELGDSAMYLCASSTGQVAYEQYFGPGTRLTVT.

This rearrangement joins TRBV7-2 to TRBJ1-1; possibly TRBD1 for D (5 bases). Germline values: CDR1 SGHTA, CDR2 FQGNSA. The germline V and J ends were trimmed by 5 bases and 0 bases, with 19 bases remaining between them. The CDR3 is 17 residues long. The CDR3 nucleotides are TGTGCCAGCAGCCCAAACTTAAGACAGCGAATGAACACTGAAGCTTTCTTT. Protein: CASSPNLRQRMNTEAFF.